Here is one T cell receptor beta chain with its context. The data derive from a study of blood T cell repertoires in COVID-19. The repertoire was sequenced with immunoSEQ multiplex PCR; TCRdb's copy has only in-frame clones and lacks some. The sample lists almost 250,000 clones; about 87% were seen once. The specimen was PBMCs or T cells enriched from blood (not recorded which). This clonotype was sampled from a woman between 50 and 59 years old who had recovered from COVID-19.

DNA for the CDR3: TGTGCCAGCAGTTCCGGGACAGGGTCTCGGGAGCAGTACTTC. Its translation: CASSSGTGSREQYF. The chain combines TRBV7-3 with TRBJ2-7; the match to TRBD1 covers 9 bases. The V segment lost 6 bases and the J segment 7 bases; nucleotides outside the gene matches: 10. This CDR3 has 14 residues. Germline V lookup: CDR1 SGHTA, CDR2 FQGTGA.